This T cell receptor beta chain was recovered during a study of control samples from healthy donors and cancer patients. CDR1 and CDR2 from the germline V gene are MNHEY and SVGAGI. The CDR3 runs 15 residues. V dropped 2 bases and J dropped 5 bases, with 13 bases sitting between them. This table comes from immunoSEQ multiplex PCR, and its TCRdb copy is limited to in-frame clones, with some not included. This table has about 97,000 clones, 92% appearing once. The receptor was isolated from a woman under 30 in good health. The sample taken for sequencing was blood. This chain uses TRBV6-5 with TRBJ2-4; D might be TRBD1 (6 bases). Written as DNA, the CDR3 is TGTGCCAGCAGTTACGATAACAGGGACCAAAACATTCAGTACTTC. Protein: CASSYDNRDQNIQYF.